This TCR beta chain was sequenced during a study of radiotherapy plus CTLA-4 blockade in lung cancer. On this clone: Its antigen is not known.

Study-level results: Expansion of tumor-derived TCR clones was observed in blood after radiotherapy plus ipilimumab.

CDR1 MGHRA and CDR2 YSYEKL come from the germline V gene. The CDR3 loop spans 17 amino acids. Trimming pared 0 bases from V and 4 bases from J, leaving 13 bases between. Sequencing used immunoSEQ multiplex PCR; TCRdb keeps in-frame clones, though not all of them. Counted here are fewer than 65,000 clones, approximately 82% occurring once; the ten biggest clones make up under 7%. The sequence came from a human donor with non-small cell lung cancer whose response to radiotherapy plus ipilimumab could not be evaluated. This rearrangement joins TRBV4-1 to TRBJ1-6; D might be TRBD1 (6 bases). The sequences come from peripheral blood, collected from a patient treated with radiotherapy plus ipilimumab. The DNA for the CDR3 is TGCGCCAGCAGCCAAGATCTAATAGGGGGTTATAATTCACCCCTCCACTTT. Protein: CASSQDLIGGYNSPLHF.